This T cell receptor beta chain was identified in a study of T cell changes during pregnancy in multiple sclerosis. Assay: immunoSEQ multiplex PCR; the TCRdb copy retains only in-frame clones and omits some. The data show about 80,000 clones, with 92% seen just once and about 3% held by the top ten. The germline V gene encodes CDR1 MDHEN and CDR2 SYDVKM. Trimming cost V 6 bases and J 7 bases; bases outside gene matches: 5. This CDR3 is 14 amino acids long. The origin of this receptor is a female donor with multiple sclerosis, enrolled in a pregnancy study. The chain links TRBV28 to TRBJ2-2; TRBD2 agrees at 10 bases. The specimen comprised peripheral blood, sampled before pregnancy. CDR3: CASRLAGWIGELFF. The CDR3 DNA follows: TGTGCCAGCAGACTAGCGGGATGGATCGGGGAGCTGTTTTTT.